One sample yielded the 16 T cell receptor beta chains listed below, sequenced in a study of blood T cell repertoires in COVID-19. TCRdb's table, derived via immunoSEQ multiplex PCR, lists solely in-frame clones and lacks some. Of more than 300,000 clones in the sample, 88% are singletons; the top ten hold about 1.2%. The sequencing input was PBMCs or T cells enriched from blood (not recorded which). Source of these receptors: a young woman who had recovered from COVID-19.

This rearrangement joins TRBV6-5 to TRBJ2-5; D remains ambiguous. Germline V lookup: CDR1 MNHEY, CDR2 SVGAGI. V was trimmed by 6 bases and J by 5 bases, leaving 16 bases between them. CDR3 length: 14 residues. The CDR3 DNA sequence: TGTGCCAGCAGCCCCGATCCCGCGTCGGAGACCCAGTACTTC. Encoded protein: CASSPDPASETQYF.

V and J are TRBV5-1 and TRBJ1-2; a weak D match, TRBD1 (6 bases). Trimming cost V 0 bases and J 2 bases, with 11 bases left between them. Germline-derived CDR1 and CDR2 are SGHRS and YFSETQ. The CDR3 consists of 15 residues. This chain's CDR3 is CASSLDATGNYGYTF. The DNA of the CDR3 is TGCGCCAGCAGCTTGGACGCCACAGGGAACTATGGCTACACCTTC.

The chain recombines TRBV6-5 with TRBJ1-3; tentative D call: TRBD1 (5 bases). With 6 bases removed from V and 4 bases from J, the gap between germline ends came to 16 bases. Germline loops: CDR1 MNHEY, CDR2 SVGAGI. CDR3 length equals 15 residues. The CDR3 protein is CASRQAGGSGNTIYF. As DNA, the CDR3 is TGTGCCAGCAGACAGGCCGGAGGGTCGGGAAACACCATATATTTT.

The table lists this clone with a few counts. This sequence joins TRBV7-3 and TRBJ2-2, with TRBD1 matching over 8 bases. Losses at the gene ends were 5 bases for V and 5 bases for J; bases not matched to a gene: 7. The CDR3 is made up of 15 amino acids. Germline V gene data show CDR1 as SGHTA and CDR2 as FQGTGA. The CDR3: CASSPTGARTGELFF. CDR3 DNA: TGTGCCAGCAGCCCGACAGGGGCGAGAACCGGGGAGCTGTTTTTT.

The chain has TRBV3-1 (or the pseudogene TRBV3-2) and TRBJ2-6; unclear D gene. The CDR3 has 17 amino acids. V lost 1 base, J lost 0 bases, and 10 bases lay in between. CDR1 is LGHDT and CDR2 is YNNKEL in the germline V gene (reference sequence). CDR3 DNA: TGTGCCAGCAGCCAAGTAGTTGGAGCCTCTGGGGCCAACGTCCTGACTTTC. Translating it yields CASSQVVGASGANVLTF.

As concerns this clone: Other DNA variants within this sample encode the same CDR3. The rearrangement joins TRBV6-5 to TRBJ1-4, with D hard to call. There are 14 residues in the CDR3. CDR1 is MNHEY and CDR2 is SVGAGI in the germline V gene. V was shortened by 0 bases and J by 4 bases, with 6 bases between the two germline ends. The CDR3 region is CASSYSSYNEKLFF. The CDR3 region has the DNA TGTGCCAGCAGTTACTCGAGCTATAATGAAAAACTGTTTTTT.

The CDR3 DNA reads as TGCGCCACATCACCGGGGGGGCACAGCTATGGCTACACCTTC. This translates into CATSPGGHSYGYTF. This rearrangement joins TRBV4-1 to TRBJ1-2, with D tentatively TRBD1 (6 bases). V dropped 10 bases and J dropped 4 bases, with 19 bases sitting between them. The germline gives CDR1 MGHRA, CDR2 YSYEKL. The CDR3 covers 14 residues.

The gene calls are TRBV2 and TRBJ2-3, with 7 bases fitting TRBD1. The V and J ends lost 5 bases and 8 bases, in that order; junction bases with no gene match: 4. Germline V lookup: CDR1 SNHLY, CDR2 FYNNEI. There are 12 residues in the CDR3. CDR3 amino acids: CASSSGQATQYF. CDR3 DNA sequence: TGTGCCAGCAGTAGCGGACAGGCTACGCAGTATTTT.

V and J are TRBV7-9 and TRBJ1-6; maybe TRBD1 (5 bases). In germline, CDR1 is SEHNR, CDR2 FQNEAQ (reference sequence). CDR3 length equals 12 residues. Trimming pared 4 bases from V and 14 bases from J, leaving 12 bases between. The DNA for the CDR3 is TGTGCCAGCAGCTCAGGGCGATCGGCCCTCCACTTT. Its protein product is CASSSGRSALHF.

DNA of the CDR3: TGTGCCAGCAGCTTAGTTGGCAGGGTGAATTCACCCCTCCACTTT. Residues: CASSLVGRVNSPLHF. The rearrangement links TRBV7-2 to TRBJ1-6; maybe TRBD1 (5 bases). Germline V gene data show CDR1 as SGHTA and CDR2 as FQGNSA. This CDR3 is 15 amino acids long. The V end was cut by 1 base, the J end by 7 bases, with 11 bases between.

The chain links TRBV27 to TRBJ2-3, with TRBD2 matching over 12 bases. The CDR3 loop spans 15 amino acids. Germline V gives CDR1 MNHEY, CDR2 SMNVEV (reference sequence). Losses at the gene ends were 5 bases for V and 0 bases for J; bases not matched to a gene: 0. This CDR3 is CASSGLAGSTDTQYF. The CDR3 DNA reads TGTGCCAGCAGTGGACTAGCGGGGAGCACAGATACGCAGTATTTT.

The chain recombines TRBV15 with TRBJ2-1; 10 bases are shared with TRBD2. With 8 bases clipped from V and 6 bases from J, the junction kept 10 bases outside the gene matches. This CDR3 has 15 residues. Germline V gives CDR1 LNHNV, CDR2 YYDKDF (reference sequence). The CDR3 coding sequence is TGTGCCACCCAAGCGGGGGGGCCGAATCCCAATGAGCAGTTCTTC. This codes for CATQAGGPNPNEQFF.

With respect to this clone: Other DNA sequences of this sample code for an identical CDR3. V gene TRBV7-3 combines with J gene TRBJ1-6, with a tentative D call TRBD1 (5 bases). This CDR3 contains 14 residues. V gave up 4 bases and J gave up 7 bases, with 11 bases separating them. Germline loops: CDR1 SGHTA, CDR2 FQGTGA. CDR3 protein: CASSSGLGNSPLHF. The CDR3 nucleotides are TGTGCCAGCAGCTCGGGACTGGGAAATTCACCCCTCCACTTT.

The V and J genes are TRBV19 and TRBJ1-1; 7 bases are a match to TRBD1. CDR1 and CDR2 (germline): LNHDA, SQIVND (reference sequence). The CDR3 is 13 residues long. With V trimmed by 2 bases and J by 10 bases, 7 bases remained unmatched. As DNA, the CDR3 is TGTGCCAGTAGTATAACGCAGGGGGATGGAGCTTTCTTT. Protein product: CASSITQGDGAFF.

J is TRBJ2-7 and V is TRBV14; 8 bases match TRBD1. Per the germline V gene, CDR1 is SGHDN and CDR2 is FVKESK. The CDR3 sequence is 16 residues long. V gave up 3 bases and J gave up 4 bases; unmatched junction bases: 11. CDR3 sequence: CASSQDWTGIPYEQYF. The CDR3 nucleotides read TGTGCCAGCAGCCAGGATTGGACAGGGATCCCTTACGAGCAGTACTTC.

CDR3 DNA: TGTGCCAGCAGCCCCGGGACAGGGGGCAATCAGCCCCAGCATTTT. This gives the protein CASSPGTGGNQPQHF. The chain combines TRBV7-8 with TRBJ1-5; 10 bases align to TRBD1. This CDR3 is built from 15 residues. From germline, CDR1 is SGHVS and CDR2 FQNEAQ. V lost 5 bases and J lost 2; bases outside the gene matches: 3.